This TCR beta chain derives from a study of T-cell reconstitution after alpha-beta-depleted transplantation in children. Study conclusions and caveats: Recipient T cells and thymic progenitors that survived were the source of the high TCRbeta diversity seen at day 60 in some patients. By about two months after transplant, alpha-beta T cells reportedly arose from several hundred graft clones that had expanded.

Turning to this clonotype: Its antigen is unknown.

The length of the CDR3 is 13 residues. With V trimmed by 8 bases and J by 5 bases, 8 bases remained unmatched. Preparing the TCRbeta library involved the use of unique molecular identifiers. TCRdb redid the calling of the PCR reads with MiXCR, one entry per CDR3 protein. The sample yields hundreds of thousands of distinct CDR3 sequences, approximately 15% seen once. The source material was PBMCs, mostly from graft donor cells, sampled 360 days after TCRalphabeta/CD19-depleted stem cell transplant. The chain uses TRBV12-3 or TRBV12-4 and TRBJ2-5, with 7 nucleotides matching TRBD1. The sequence came from a male patient younger than 18 who had a stem cell transplant for acute lymphoblastic leukemia, so the T cells may come from the graft donor. CDR3 sequence: CASGPTGTETQYF. The CDR3 region has the DNA TGTGCCAGCGGGCCGACAGGGACCGAGACCCAGTACTTC.